These 17 T cell receptor beta chains originate from one sample sequenced in a study of T-cell memory formation after mild COVID-19. TCRdb called the 5' RACE reads again in MiXCR, with one record for every CDR3 protein. The profile shows under 300,000 distinct CDR3 sequences, 15% to 20% of them singletons. The sample taken for sequencing was PBMCs or a T cell subset sorted from them (not recorded which). These receptors were taken from a man aged 18 to 30 who had mild COVID-19 (a few samples of this study predate the infection). Cell type and time point are not known.

This clonotype was counted only a few times. This chain connects TRBV7-9 to TRBJ2-4, with TRBD1 matching 8 bases. This CDR3 has 16 residues. From germline, CDR1 is SEHNR and CDR2 FQNEAQ (reference sequence). The V gene end was trimmed by 2 bases and the J gene end by 11 bases; junction bases not matched to a gene: 14. The CDR3 loop reads CASSLQMGTGPPLQYF. Written as DNA, the CDR3 is TGTGCCAGCAGCTTACAGATGGGGACAGGCCCACCCCTTCAGTACTTC.

This clonotype has a handful of counts. The genes are TRBV5-1 and TRBJ2-3; TRBD1 might be the D (5 bases). CDR3 length equals 15 residues. Per the germline V gene, CDR1 is SGHRS and CDR2 is YFSETQ. V was pared by 3 bases and J by 0 bases, with 11 bases between. The CDR3: CASSSMGPSTDTQYF. In nucleotides, the CDR3 is TGCGCCAGCAGCTCTATGGGGCCCAGCACAGATACGCAGTATTTT. Full variable domain (rest looked up from reference TRBV5-1 and TRBJ2-3): KAGVTQTPRYLIKTRGQQVTLSCSPISGHRSVSWYQQTPGQGLQFLFEYFSETQRNKGNFPGRFSGRQFSNSRSEMNVSTLELGDSALYLCASSSMGPSTDTQYFGPGTRLTVL.

At least ten counts were recorded for this clonotype. The chain links TRBV6-2 or TRBV6-3 to TRBJ2-7; D gene uncertain. CDR1 MNHEY and CDR2 SVGEGT come from the germline V gene. Trimming removed 8 bases from V and 4 bases from J, with 6 bases in between. The CDR3 runs to 10 residues. CDR3 loop: CASGRYEQYF. Here the CDR3 DNA reads TGTGCCAGCGGACGGTACGAGCAGTACTTC.

This clonotype turned up a few times. The genes are TRBV20-1 and TRBJ1-2; D unclear. CDR3 length: 13 residues. With 3 bases removed from V and 5 bases from J, the gap between germline ends came to 13 bases. CDR1 and CDR2 (germline): DFQATT, SNEGSKA (reference sequence). CDR3 sequence (DNA): TGCAGTGCTAGCCCTCACGGTCCTTATGGCTACACCTTC. It codes for CSASPHGPYGYTF.

There are many counts of this clonotype. This chain links TRBV6-5 with TRBJ2-2; 8 bases are a match to TRBD1. The germline V gene encodes CDR1 MNHEY and CDR2 SVGAGI. V was pared by 5 bases and J by 7 bases, with 9 bases of the junction left unmatched. The CDR3 is 15 amino acids. DNA of the CDR3: TGTGCCAGCAGTACCGACAGGGGAAGGAGCGGGGAGCTGTTTTTT. Translated: CASSTDRGRSGELFF.

This clonotype was seen only a few times. The CDR3 reads CASSFPVDGYTF. CDR3 DNA sequence: TGTGCCAGCAGCTTCCCAGTGGACGGCTACACCTTC. The chain joins TRBV7-9 to TRBJ1-2; D uncertain. V lost 3 bases to trimming and J lost 8 bases, with 10 bases between them. The CDR3 has 12 residues. Germline-derived CDR1 and CDR2 are SEHNR and FQNEAQ (reference sequence).

Only a few counts were recorded for this clonotype. The chain combines TRBV5-1 with TRBJ2-7, with D uncertain. Looked up from germline, CDR1 is SGHRS and CDR2 is YFSETQ. The CDR3 consists of 13 residues. V gave up 1 base and J gave up 2 bases, with 7 bases separating them. The CDR3 sequence: CASSLRSTYEQYF. The CDR3 bases are TGCGCCAGCAGCTTGCGAAGTACCTACGAGCAGTACTTC.

This clonotype was seen more than once but under ten times. The chain carries TRBV4-3 and TRBJ1-2, with 11 nucleotides matching TRBD1. The CDR3 totals 17 residues. Germline V gene data show CDR1 as LGHNA and CDR2 as YSLEER. V lost 0 bases, J lost 4 bases, and 7 bases stayed unmatched. This chain's CDR3 is CASSQEPGQGALYGYTF. CDR3 bases: TGCGCCAGCAGCCAAGAACCCGGACAGGGGGCCCTCTATGGCTACACCTTC.

The chain carries TRBV20-1 and TRBJ1-4; D is perhaps TRBD1 (5 bases). The ends were cut back, 2 bases at V and 16 bases at J, with 20 bases in the middle. The length of the CDR3 is 13 residues. Per the germline V gene, CDR1 is DFQATT and CDR2 is SNEGSKA (reference sequence). DNA of the CDR3: TGCAGTGCTAGACCCCGGGTAGGGGCGGTTACGTTTTTT. It yields the protein CSARPRVGAVTFF.

This clonotype showed up just a few times. The chain links TRBV5-1 to TRBJ1-1, with no clear D. The CDR3 totals 14 residues. V dropped 2 bases and J dropped 0 bases, with 8 bases sitting between them. Germline V CDR1 and CDR2: SGHRS, YFSETQ. CDR3 protein: CASSFGLVNTEAFF. Written as DNA, the CDR3 is TGCGCCAGCAGCTTCGGGTTAGTGAACACTGAAGCTTTCTTT. Looking up the rest from reference TRBV5-1 and TRBJ1-1 gives the full variable domain: KAGVTQTPRYLIKTRGQQVTLSCSPISGHRSVSWYQQTPGQGLQFLFEYFSETQRNKGNFPGRFSGRQFSNSRSEMNVSTLELGDSALYLCASSFGLVNTEAFFGQGTRLTVV.

This clonotype was picked up many times. CDR3 sequence: CASSFDRVSTKNIQYF. The CDR3 coding sequence is TGTGCCAGCAGCTTTGACAGGGTTTCGACCAAAAACATTCAGTACTTC. The rearrangement joins TRBV11-2 to TRBJ2-4, with 7 bases fitting TRBD1. Germline trimming cut 3 bases from V and 2 bases from J; bases unmatched to any gene: 7. The CDR3 consists of 16 residues. From germline, CDR1 is SGHAT and CDR2 FQNNGV.

V and J are TRBV5-1 and TRBJ1-1; D unclear. Germline CDR1 is SGHRS and CDR2 is YFSETQ. This CDR3 is 14 amino acids long. The V gene lost 4 bases and the J gene lost 0 bases, with 10 bases spanning the gap. As DNA, the CDR3 is TGCGCCAGCAGCCTGGGGAACTTGAACACTGAAGCTTTCTTT. It is translated as CASSLGNLNTEAFF. The whole variable domain, remainder taken from reference TRBV5-1 and TRBJ1-1, is KAGVTQTPRYLIKTRGQQVTLSCSPISGHRSVSWYQQTPGQGLQFLFEYFSETQRNKGNFPGRFSGRQFSNSRSEMNVSTLELGDSALYLCASSLGNLNTEAFFGQGTRLTVV.

This sequence joins TRBV7-2 and TRBJ1-2; 12 nucleotides agree with TRBD1. The CDR3 contains 15 residues. The junction had 2 bases not matched to a gene; V was cut back by 2 bases and J by 4 bases. Germline V gene data show CDR1 as SGHTA and CDR2 as FQGNSA. The CDR3 region is CASSLLGQGAYGYTF. In DNA form, the CDR3 reads TGTGCCAGCAGCTTATTGGGACAGGGGGCCTATGGCTACACCTTC.

The gene calls are TRBV4-1 and TRBJ1-2, with D unclear. The CDR3 runs 15 residues. The V end was cut by 4 bases, the J end by 3 bases, with 15 bases between. The germline CDR1 and CDR2 sequences are MGHRA and YSYEKL. In DNA, the CDR3 is TGCGCCAGCAGCCCAGACATGCAAGGGTACTATGGCTACACCTTC. Translated, it gives CASSPDMQGYYGYTF.

This clonotype came up a few times. Here the CDR3 reads CASSYSVEGTDTQYF. The DNA for the CDR3 is TGTGCCAGCAGTTACAGTGTGGAAGGAACAGATACGCAGTATTTT. The chain couples TRBV6-5 to TRBJ2-3; D is unclear. Germline-derived CDR1 and CDR2 are MNHEY and SVGAGI. The length of the CDR3 is 15 residues. The ends were cut back, 2 bases at V and 3 bases at J, with 12 bases in the middle.

The chain couples TRBV11-2 to TRBJ2-7, with unresolved D. The CDR3 extends over 11 amino acids. V was shortened by 4 bases and J by 8 bases, with 9 bases between the two germline ends. The V gene's germline CDR1 is SGHAT and CDR2 FQNNGV. Here the CDR3 DNA reads TGTGCCAGCAGCTGGCCTTCTCAGCAGTACTTC. It encodes CASSWPSQQYF.

The chain employs TRBV20-1 and TRBJ1-5; TRBD1 matches at 7 bases. Unmatched junction bases numbered 2, after V lost 2 bases and J lost 1 base. Germline CDR1 reads DFQATT; CDR2 reads SNEGSKA (reference sequence). The CDR3 covers 14 residues. CDR3 region: CSARQGGSNQPQHF. The DNA of the CDR3 is TGCAGTGCTAGACAGGGGGGCAGCAATCAGCCCCAGCATTTT.